This is a list of T cell receptor beta chains from one sample in a study of blood T cell repertoires in COVID-19. The assay was immunoSEQ multiplex PCR, and TCRdb's table has in-frame clones only and misses some. Of about 70,000 clones in the sample, approximately 89% were seen once. Material for sequencing was peripheral blood. These receptors all stem from a man aged 45 to 65 with active COVID-19. The conserved cysteine and the conserved F or W are not part of the CDR3 here.

J: TRBJ2-5
V: TRBV5-6
CDR3: ASSLILNRETQY

J: TRBJ2-1
V: TRBV5-5
CDR3: ASSLPQYNEQF

J: TRBJ1-5
V: TRBV7-2
CDR3: ASRRTNSNQPQH

J: TRBJ2-2
V: TRBV7-9
CDR3: ASSFDRVKTGELF

J: TRBJ2-2
V: TRBV4-1
CDR3: ASSQFRTGELF

J: TRBJ2-2
V: TRBV19
CDR3: ASSWDRETGELF

J: TRBJ1-6
V: TRBV6-2/TRBV6-3
CDR3: ASSYPLPMRQEELGNSPLH

J: TRBJ1-2
V: TRBV19
CDR3: ASSMAGTGMYYGYT

J: TRBJ1-2
V: TRBV10-3
CDR3: AISESGGNYGYT

J: TRBJ2-2
V: TRBV2
CDR3: ASRVTRGELF

J: TRBJ2-1
V: TRBV19
CDR3: ASSRFTVDEQF

J: TRBJ1-1
V: TRBV6-6
CDR3: ASSRAQGDTEAF

J: TRBJ1-2
V: TRBV7-2
CDR3: ASSPDRVYGYT

J: TRBJ2-5
V: TRBV9
CDR3: ASSTMGLQETQY

J: TRBJ1-2
V: TRBV15
CDR3: ATTNVTQSGGSGYT

J: TRBJ2-1
V: TRBV11-1
CDR3: ASSTGQGVKGEQF

J: TRBJ1-5
V: TRBV12-5
CDR3: ASGHTGSSLQPQH

J: TRBJ1-1
V: TRBV7-2
CDR3: ASSLLGSGTEAF

J: TRBJ2-1
V: TRBV2
CDR3: ASRGGTFLSYNEQF

J: TRBJ2-3
V: TRBV6-5
CDR3: ASSIRSGFTDTQY

J: TRBJ1-5
V: TRBV4-3
CDR3: ASSQARGNQPQH

J: TRBJ2-7
V: TRBV11-2
CDR3: ASSSKQGWGQY

J: TRBJ1-5
V: TRBV27
CDR3: ASSPRGTGLDQPQH

J: TRBJ2-1
V: TRBV9
CDR3: ASSVAEGSYNEQF

J: TRBJ2-7
V: TRBV5-1
CDR3: ASSSGGTGGTLYEQY

J: TRBJ1-3
V: TRBV5-6
CDR3: ASSFVGAGNTIY

J: TRBJ2-3
V: TRBV9
CDR3: ASSVVDRLWADTQY

J: TRBJ1-2
V: TRBV4-3
CDR3: ASSQDRRPSHGYT

J: TRBJ2-2
V: TRBV5-1
CDR3: ASSLTGGNGELF

J: TRBJ2-5
V: TRBV18
CDR3: ASSPGLAGSETQY

J: TRBJ2-7
V: TRBV14
CDR3: ASSHRDRRHYEQY

J: TRBJ1-2
V: TRBV27
CDR3: ASSTYRGKDGYT

J: TRBJ2-1
V: TRBV6-6
CDR3: ASSVGLAGNNEQF

J: TRBJ2-3
V: TRBV9
CDR3: ASSVLDAGPDTQY

J: TRBJ2-7
V: TRBV16
CDR3: ASSQGTGHYEQY

J: TRBJ2-7
V: TRBV29-1
CDR3: SAGRGSGGYEQY